A selection of T cell receptor beta chains follows, all from one sample in a study of T cells after yellow fever vaccination. In TCRdb, the 5' RACE reads were re-called with MiXCR into one record per CDR3 protein. The sample has about 63,000 distinct CDR3 sequences; 6.5% to 9% are singletons. The specimen was CD8+ T cells sorted from PBMCs, collected 15 days after the yellow fever booster vaccination. These receptors were collected from a man aged 25-45 years who received the YFV17D yellow fever vaccine. Each CDR3 is given with its conserved first and last residue. D genes are given only for firm matches. Expanded clones are given a class, and other clones once, few, many or no size at all.

J gene | clone size | D gene | V gene | CDR3 protein | CDR3 DNA
TRBJ2-5 | many | TRBD2 | TRBV29-1 | CSVGGDGETQYF | TGCAGCGTCGGGGGGGATGGAGAGACCCAGTACTTC
TRBJ2-7 | many | . | TRBV3-1 | CASSQASGYYEQYF | TGTGCCAGCAGCCAAGCCAGCGGGTACTACGAGCAGTACTTC
TRBJ2-7 | . | . | TRBV27 | CASSVLASYEQYF | TGTGCCAGCAGTGTGCTAGCGTCGTACGAGCAGTACTTC
TRBJ2-1 | many | TRBD2 | TRBV6-1 | CASSQREFSYNEQFF | TGTGCCAGCAGTCAGCGGGAGTTCTCCTACAATGAGCAGTTCTTC
TRBJ2-1 | . | . | TRBV11-3 | CASSITGGTPYNEQFF | TGTGCCAGCAGCATAACTGGAGGTACCCCCTACAATGAGCAGTTCTTC
TRBJ2-1 | many | TRBD1 | TRBV3-1 | CASEFAGQGVNEQFF | TGTGCCAGCGAATTTGCGGGACAGGGAGTAAATGAGCAGTTCTTC
TRBJ2-4 | many | . | TRBV6-4 | CASSRQERDIQYF | TGTGCCAGCAGTCGACAGGAAAGGGACATTCAGTACTTC
TRBJ2-1 | . | . | TRBV11-2 | CDSSLATNEQFF | TGTGACAGCAGCTTGGCGACTAATGAGCAGTTCTTC
TRBJ2-5 | many | . | TRBV7-2 | CASSVGPHFLF | TGTGCCAGCAGCGTGGGGCCCCACTTCCTTTTC
TRBJ2-7 | many | TRBD2 | TRBV29-1 | CSAESGRDSYEQYF | TGCAGCGCAGAGAGCGGGAGGGACTCCTACGAGCAGTACTTC
TRBJ2-1 | many | TRBD2 | TRBV7-8 | CASSPGLGLAGVYAYNEQFF | TGTGCCAGCAGCCCAGGTCTGGGACTAGCGGGAGTATATGCCTACAATGAGCAGTTCTTC
TRBJ1-4 | many | . | TRBV11-2 | CASSLRPIPDEKLFF | TGTGCCAGCAGCTTACGACCTATACCGGATGAAAAACTGTTTTTT
TRBJ2-1 | many | TRBD1 | TRBV25-1 | CASSEWEQGAYNEQFF | TGTGCCAGCAGTGAATGGGAGCAGGGGGCCTACAATGAGCAGTTCTTC
TRBJ2-7 | few | . | TRBV27 | CASSSTPGLGEQYF | TGTGCCAGCAGTTCAACCCCGGGATTAGGCGAGCAGTACTTC
TRBJ2-7 | many | . | TRBV4-2 | CASSQDPGPTYEQYF | TGTGCCAGCAGCCAAGATCCAGGCCCCACCTACGAGCAGTACTTC
TRBJ2-5 | . | TRBD1 | TRBV12-3/TRBV12-4 | CGSSLDREETQYF | TGTGGCAGCAGTCTCGACAGGGAAGAGACCCAGTACTTC
TRBJ1-1 | many | . | TRBV7-2 | CASSKDTPGSTEAFF | TGTGCCAGCAGTAAGGATACCCCGGGAAGCACTGAAGCTTTCTTT
TRBJ2-1 | many | . | TRBV6-2/TRBV6-3 | CASSLWESNEQFF | TGTGCCAGCAGTTTGTGGGAGTCTAATGAGCAGTTCTTC
TRBJ2-1 | many | . | TRBV7-3 | CASSLNYNNEQFF | TGTGCCAGCAGCTTAAACTACAACAATGAGCAGTTCTTC
TRBJ2-5 | many | TRBD2 | TRBV7-2 | CASSPGGWETQYF | TGTGCCAGCAGCCCGGGGGGATGGGAGACCCAGTACTTC
TRBJ2-7 | many | . | TRBV7-9 | CASSSTGEGFEQYF | TGTGCCAGCAGCTCGACAGGGGAGGGGTTCGAGCAGTACTTC
TRBJ2-1 | . | . | TRBV4-3 | CASSGGATYNEQFF | TGCGCCAGCAGCGGCGGGGCCACCTACAATGAGCAGTTCTTC
TRBJ2-5 | many | . | TRBV14 | CASSRTTPPTQYF | TGTGCCAGCAGCCGGACTACCCCTCCGACCCAGTACTTC
TRBJ1-2 | few | TRBD1 | TRBV4-2 | CASSQETGALDYGYTF | TGTGCCAGCAGCCAAGAGACAGGGGCCCTGGACTATGGCTACACCTTC
TRBJ2-1 | many | TRBD2 | TRBV7-9 | CASSHGLAGELGEQFF | TGTGCCAGCAGTCACGGACTAGCGGGAGAACTAGGTGAGCAGTTCTTC
TRBJ2-1 | many | TRBD1 | TRBV28 | CAIPGQGYNEQFF | TGTGCCATCCCGGGACAGGGGTACAATGAGCAGTTCTTC
TRBJ1-5 | many | . | TRBV6-2/TRBV6-3 | CASSVLQTRGDQHF | TGTGCCAGCAGCGTCCTACAAACAAGGGGTGATCAGCATTTT
TRBJ2-2 | few | . | TRBV4-3 | CASSHSTGTTTGELFF | TGCGCCAGCAGCCACTCGACCGGGACAACAACCGGGGAGCTGTTTTTT
TRBJ1-5 | many | . | TRBV6-5 | CASSLLDRHNQPQHF | TGTGCCAGCAGCCTCCTTGACAGACACAATCAGCCCCAGCATTTT
TRBJ2-1 | many | TRBD2 | TRBV7-6 | CASSSGTSWELNEQFF | TGTGCCAGCAGCTCCGGGACTAGTTGGGAATTGAATGAGCAGTTCTTC
TRBJ2-3 | many | . | TRBV18 | CASSPPVATSTDTQYF | TGTGCCAGCTCACCACCGGTCGCCACTAGCACAGATACGCAGTATTTT
TRBJ2-1 | many | . | TRBV5-1 | CASSDFYNEQFF | TGCGCCAGCAGCGACTTTTATAATGAGCAGTTCTTC
TRBJ2-7 | many | TRBD1 | TRBV2 | CASRSSGTDYEQYF | TGTGCCAGCAGGAGCTCCGGGACAGACTACGAGCAGTACTTC
TRBJ2-7 | many | . | TRBV13 | CASSPRDNSYEQYF | TGTGCCAGCAGCCCACGGGACAACTCCTACGAGCAGTACTTC
TRBJ2-3 | many | . | TRBV6-5 | CASSSPDTQYF | TGTGCCAGCAGTTCCCCAGATACGCAGTATTTT
TRBJ1-1 | many | . | TRBV12-3/TRBV12-4 | CASSSGPSTVAFF | TGTGCCAGCAGTTCCGGCCCGAGCACGGTAGCTTTCTTT
TRBJ2-1 | . | TRBD2 | TRBV4-1 | CASSQVAGSSYNEQFF | TGCGCCAGCAGCCAAGTAGCGGGAAGCTCCTACAATGAGCAGTTCTTC
TRBJ2-1 | few | TRBD2 | TRBV9 | CASSVGASGNEQFF | TGTGCCAGCAGCGTAGGGGCTAGCGGCAATGAGCAGTTCTTC
TRBJ2-3 | many | . | TRBV6-5 | CASSYSLFTDTQYF | TGTGCCAGCAGTTACTCGCTTTTTACAGATACGCAGTATTTT
TRBJ2-1 | many | TRBD2 | TRBV7-9 | CASSHAGTRDEQFF | TGTGCCAGCAGCCACGCCGGGACTAGAGATGAGCAGTTCTTC
TRBJ2-7 | many | . | TRBV7-6 | CASTLTEQGHEQYF | TGTGCCAGCACCCTTACGGAACAGGGCCACGAGCAGTACTTC
TRBJ2-1 | many | TRBD1 | TRBV28 | CASRPPGQMYNEQFF | TGTGCCAGCAGACCTCCGGGACAGATGTACAATGAGCAGTTCTTC
TRBJ2-5 | many | TRBD2 | TRBV5-1 | CASARQQAGGSETQYF | TGCGCCAGCGCCCGCCAACAAGCGGGAGGGAGCGAGACCCAGTACTTC
TRBJ2-1 | many | TRBD2 | TRBV29-1 | CSVEGLAGELYNEQFF | TGCAGCGTTGAAGGGCTAGCGGGGGAACTATACAATGAGCAGTTCTTC
TRBJ2-7 | many | TRBD2 | TRBV27 | CASSLSIGRREGRYEQYF | TGTGCCAGCAGTTTATCGATTGGGCGGCGGGAGGGCCGCTACGAGCAGTACTTC
TRBJ2-2 | many | . | TRBV24-1 | CATSTEWGAGELFF | TGTGCCACCAGTACCGAATGGGGGGCCGGGGAGCTGTTTTTT
TRBJ2-1 | many | . | TRBV20-1 | CSFKEVAYNEQFF | TGCAGTTTCAAGGAGGTTGCCTACAATGAGCAGTTCTTC
TRBJ1-4 | many | . | TRBV3-1 | CASSQDGGDEKLFF | TGTGCCAGCAGCCAAGATGGCGGGGATGAAAAACTGTTTTTT
TRBJ1-5 | many | . | TRBV7-2 | CASSLNRDSNQPQHF | TGTGCCAGCAGCTTAAACAGGGATAGCAATCAGCCCCAGCATTTT
TRBJ2-3 | many | . | TRBV12-3/TRBV12-4 | CASILGTSGSTDTQYF | .